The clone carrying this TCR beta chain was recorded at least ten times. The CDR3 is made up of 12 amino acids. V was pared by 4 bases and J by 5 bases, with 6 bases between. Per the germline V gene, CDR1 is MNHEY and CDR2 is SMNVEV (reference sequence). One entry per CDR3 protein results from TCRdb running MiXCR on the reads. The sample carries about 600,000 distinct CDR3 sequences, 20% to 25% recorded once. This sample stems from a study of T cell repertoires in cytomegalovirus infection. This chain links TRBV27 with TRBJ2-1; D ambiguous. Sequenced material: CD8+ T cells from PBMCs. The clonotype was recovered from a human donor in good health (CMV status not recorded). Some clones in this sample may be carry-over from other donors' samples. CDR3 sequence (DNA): TGTGCCAGCAGTTACGGTCACAATGAGCAGTTCTTC. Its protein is CASSYGHNEQFF.